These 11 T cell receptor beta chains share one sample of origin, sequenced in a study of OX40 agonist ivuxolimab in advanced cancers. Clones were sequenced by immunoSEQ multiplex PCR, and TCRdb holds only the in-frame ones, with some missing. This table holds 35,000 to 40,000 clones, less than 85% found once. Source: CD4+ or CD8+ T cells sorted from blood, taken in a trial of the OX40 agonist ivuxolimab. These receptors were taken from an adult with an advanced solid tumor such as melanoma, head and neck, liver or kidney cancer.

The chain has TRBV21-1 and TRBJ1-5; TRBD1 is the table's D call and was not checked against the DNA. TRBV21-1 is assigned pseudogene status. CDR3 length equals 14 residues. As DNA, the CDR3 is TGTGCCAGCAGCAAAGCGGACAGTACTCGGCCCCAGCATTTT. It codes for CASSKADSTRPQHF.

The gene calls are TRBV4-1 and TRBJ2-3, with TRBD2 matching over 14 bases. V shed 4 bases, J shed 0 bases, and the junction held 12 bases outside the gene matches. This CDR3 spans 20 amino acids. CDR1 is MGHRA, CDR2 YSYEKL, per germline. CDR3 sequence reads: CASSLRIGTSGGASTDTQYF. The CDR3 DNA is TGCGCCAGCAGCCTTCGAATTGGGACTAGCGGGGGAGCTAGCACAGATACGCAGTATTTT.

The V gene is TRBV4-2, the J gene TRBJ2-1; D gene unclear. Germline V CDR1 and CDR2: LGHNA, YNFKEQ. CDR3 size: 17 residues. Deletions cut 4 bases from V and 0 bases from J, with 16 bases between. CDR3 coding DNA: TGTGCCAGCAGCCCCCCCATAGGCACGAGCTCCTACAATGAGCAGTTCTTC. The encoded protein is CASSPPIGTSSYNEQFF.

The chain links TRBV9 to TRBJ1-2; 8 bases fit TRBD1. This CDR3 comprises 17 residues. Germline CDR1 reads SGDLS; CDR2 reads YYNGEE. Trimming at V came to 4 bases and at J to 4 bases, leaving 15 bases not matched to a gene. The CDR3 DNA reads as TGTGCCAGCAGCCTCGCGCCCGGCCAGGACAGGGTCTATGGCTACACCTTC. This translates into CASSLAPGQDRVYGYTF. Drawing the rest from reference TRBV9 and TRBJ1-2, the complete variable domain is DSGVTQTPKHLITATGQRVTLRCSPRSGDLSVYWYQQSLDQGLQFLIQYYNGEERAKGNILERFSAQQFPDLHSELNLSSLELGDSALYFCASSLAPGQDRVYGYTFGSGTRLTVV.

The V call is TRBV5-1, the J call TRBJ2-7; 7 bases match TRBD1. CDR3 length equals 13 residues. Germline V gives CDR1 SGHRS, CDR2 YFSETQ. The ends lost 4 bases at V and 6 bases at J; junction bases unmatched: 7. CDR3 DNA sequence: TGCGCCAGCAGCCTGACAGGGAAGCTCGAGCAGTACTTC. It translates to CASSLTGKLEQYF. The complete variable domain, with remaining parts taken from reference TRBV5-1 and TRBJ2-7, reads KAGVTQTPRYLIKTRGQQVTLSCSPISGHRSVSWYQQTPGQGLQFLFEYFSETQRNKGNFPGRFSGRQFSNSRSEMNVSTLELGDSALYLCASSLTGKLEQYFGPGTRLTVT.

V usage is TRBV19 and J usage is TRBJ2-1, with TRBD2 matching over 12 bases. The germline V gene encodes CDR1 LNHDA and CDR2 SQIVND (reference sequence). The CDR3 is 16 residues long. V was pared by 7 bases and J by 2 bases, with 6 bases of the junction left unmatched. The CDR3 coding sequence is TGTGCCAGTACCCGGACTAGCGGGGTCGCCTACAATGAGCAGTTCTTC. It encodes CASTRTSGVAYNEQFF.

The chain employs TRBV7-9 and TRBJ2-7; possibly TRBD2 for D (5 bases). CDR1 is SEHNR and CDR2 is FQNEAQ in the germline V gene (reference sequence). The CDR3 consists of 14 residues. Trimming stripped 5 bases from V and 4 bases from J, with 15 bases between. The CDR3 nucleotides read TGTGCCAGCAGCCCTGAACCGGGGAAATACGAGCAGTACTTC. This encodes CASSPEPGKYEQYF. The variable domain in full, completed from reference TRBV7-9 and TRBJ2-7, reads DTGVSQNPRHKITKRGQNVTFRCDPISEHNRLYWYRQTLGQGPEFLTYFQNEAQLEKSRLLSDRFSAERPKGSFSTLEIQRTEQGDSAMYLCASSPEPGKYEQYFGPGTRLTVT.

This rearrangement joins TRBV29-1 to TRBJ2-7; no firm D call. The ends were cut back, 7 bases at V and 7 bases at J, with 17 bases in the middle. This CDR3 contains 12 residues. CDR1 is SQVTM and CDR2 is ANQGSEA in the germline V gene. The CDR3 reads CSANSGSREQYF. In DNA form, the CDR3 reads TGCAGCGCGAACTCCGGTTCGAGGGAGCAGTACTTC.

CDR3 sequence reads: CASSSRTEAFF. The DNA of the CDR3 is TGTGCCAGCAGCTCCCGAACTGAAGCTTTCTTT. The genes are TRBV7-9 and TRBJ1-1; no definite D call. V was pared by 4 bases and J by 5 bases, with 5 bases between. The CDR3 is 11 amino acids. Per germline, CDR1 SEHNR and CDR2 FQNEAQ (reference sequence).

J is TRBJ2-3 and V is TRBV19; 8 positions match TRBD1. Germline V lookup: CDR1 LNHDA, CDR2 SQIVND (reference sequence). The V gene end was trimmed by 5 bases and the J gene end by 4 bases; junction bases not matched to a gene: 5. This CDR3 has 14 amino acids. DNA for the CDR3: TGTGCCAGTAGTCCAGGGGGCACCGCAGATACGCAGTATTTT. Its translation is CASSPGGTADTQYF.

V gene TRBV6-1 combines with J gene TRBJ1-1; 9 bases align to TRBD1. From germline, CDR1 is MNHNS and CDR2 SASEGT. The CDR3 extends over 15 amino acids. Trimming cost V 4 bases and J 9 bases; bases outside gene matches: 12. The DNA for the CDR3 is TGTGCCAGCAGTGTCACGGGACAGGGAGGTCTGCAAGCTTTCTTT. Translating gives CASSVTGQGGLQAFF.